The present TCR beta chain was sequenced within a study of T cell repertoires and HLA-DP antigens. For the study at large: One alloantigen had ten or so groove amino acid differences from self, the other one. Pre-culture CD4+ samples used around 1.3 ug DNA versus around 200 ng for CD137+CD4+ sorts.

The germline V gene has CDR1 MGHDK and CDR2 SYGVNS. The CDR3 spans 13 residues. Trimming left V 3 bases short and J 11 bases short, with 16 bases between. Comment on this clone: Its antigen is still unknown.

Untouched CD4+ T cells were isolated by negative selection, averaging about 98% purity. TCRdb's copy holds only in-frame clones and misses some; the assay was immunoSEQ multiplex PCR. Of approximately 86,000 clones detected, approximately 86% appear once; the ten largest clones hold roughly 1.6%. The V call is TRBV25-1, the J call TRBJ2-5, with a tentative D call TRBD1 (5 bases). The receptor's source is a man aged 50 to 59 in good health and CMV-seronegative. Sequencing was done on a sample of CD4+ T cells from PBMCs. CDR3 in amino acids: CASSEMGLGQQYF. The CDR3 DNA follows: TGTGCCAGCAGTGAGATGGGATTGGGGCAGCAGTACTTC. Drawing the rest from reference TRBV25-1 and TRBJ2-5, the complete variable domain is EADIYQTPRYLVIGTGKKITLECSQTMGHDKMYWYQQDPGMELHLIHYSYGVNSTEKGDLSSESTVSRIRTEHFPLTLESARPSHTSQYLCASSEMGLGQQYFGPGTRLLVL.